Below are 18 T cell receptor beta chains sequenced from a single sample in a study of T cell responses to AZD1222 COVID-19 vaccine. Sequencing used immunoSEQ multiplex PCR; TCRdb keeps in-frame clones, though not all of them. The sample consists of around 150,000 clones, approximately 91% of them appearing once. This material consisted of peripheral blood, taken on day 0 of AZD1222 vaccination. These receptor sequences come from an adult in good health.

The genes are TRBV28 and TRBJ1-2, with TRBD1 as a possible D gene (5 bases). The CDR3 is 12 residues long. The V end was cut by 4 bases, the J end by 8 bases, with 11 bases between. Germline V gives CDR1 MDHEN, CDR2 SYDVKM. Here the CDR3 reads CASSSRVWGYTF. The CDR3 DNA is TGTGCCAGCAGTTCCAGGGTGTGGGGCTACACCTTC.

This CDR3 is CASSPAMAFLSMNTEAFF. The CDR3 DNA reads TGTGCCAGCAGTCCCGCAATGGCTTTTTTATCGATGAACACTGAAGCTTTCTTT. This chain links TRBV6-6 with TRBJ1-1; no clear D gene. CDR1 and CDR2 (germline): MNHNY, SVGAGI (reference sequence). Between the trimmed V and J ends, which lost 5 bases and 0 bases, there was a span of 22 bases. This CDR3 is built from 18 residues.

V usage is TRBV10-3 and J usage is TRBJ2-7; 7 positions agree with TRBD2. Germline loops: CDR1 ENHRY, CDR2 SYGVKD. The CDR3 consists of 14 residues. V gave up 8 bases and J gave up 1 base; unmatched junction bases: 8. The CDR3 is CAIRGGANSYEQYF. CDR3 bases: TGTGCCATCCGGGGAGGGGCCAATTCCTACGAGCAGTACTTC.

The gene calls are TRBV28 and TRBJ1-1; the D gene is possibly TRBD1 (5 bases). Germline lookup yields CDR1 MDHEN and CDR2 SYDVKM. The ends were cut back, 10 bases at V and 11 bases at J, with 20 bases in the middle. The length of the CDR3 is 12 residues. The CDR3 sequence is CATRLEGLGAFF. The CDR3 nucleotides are TGTGCCACCCGTCTTGAGGGGCTGGGTGCTTTCTTT.

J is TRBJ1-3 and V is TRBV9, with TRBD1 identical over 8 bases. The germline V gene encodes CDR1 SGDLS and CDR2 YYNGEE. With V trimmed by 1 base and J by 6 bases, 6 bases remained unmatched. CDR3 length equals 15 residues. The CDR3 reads CASSVSSTGENTIYF. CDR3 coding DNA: TGTGCCAGCAGCGTATCTTCGACAGGGGAAAACACCATATATTTT.

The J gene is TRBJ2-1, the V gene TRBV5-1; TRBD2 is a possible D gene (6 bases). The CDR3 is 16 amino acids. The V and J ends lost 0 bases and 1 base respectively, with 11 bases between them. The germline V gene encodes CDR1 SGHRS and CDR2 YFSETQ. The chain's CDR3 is CASSLDRDFSYNEQFF. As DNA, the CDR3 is TGCGCCAGCAGCTTGGATAGGGACTTTTCCTACAATGAGCAGTTCTTC.

The CDR3 loop is CASGLGGNTEAFF. The CDR3 DNA reads as TGTGCTAGTGGTTTGGGAGGGAACACTGAAGCTTTCTTT. The chain has TRBV12-5 and TRBJ1-1; D gene uncertain. The ends were cut back, 1 base at V and 1 base at J, with 4 bases in the middle. The germline gives CDR1 LGHNT, CDR2 FRNRAP. This CDR3 spans 13 amino acids.

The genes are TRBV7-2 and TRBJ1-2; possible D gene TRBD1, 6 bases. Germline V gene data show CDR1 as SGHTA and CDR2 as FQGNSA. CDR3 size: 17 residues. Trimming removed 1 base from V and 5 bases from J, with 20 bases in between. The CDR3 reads CASSLVAGGRSVYGYTF. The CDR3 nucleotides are TGTGCCAGCAGCTTAGTAGCCGGGGGGCGGTCCGTTTATGGCTACACCTTC.

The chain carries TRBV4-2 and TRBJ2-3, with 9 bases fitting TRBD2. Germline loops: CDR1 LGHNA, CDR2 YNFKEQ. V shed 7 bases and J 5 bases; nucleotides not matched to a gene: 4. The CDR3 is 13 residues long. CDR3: CASTVRGGDTQYF. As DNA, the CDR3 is TGTGCCAGCACCGTGCGGGGGGGAGATACGCAGTATTTT.

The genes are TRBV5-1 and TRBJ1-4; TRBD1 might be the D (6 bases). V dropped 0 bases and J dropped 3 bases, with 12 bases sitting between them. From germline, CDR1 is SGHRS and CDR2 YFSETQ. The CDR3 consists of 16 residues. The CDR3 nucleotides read TGCGCCAGCAGCTTGGCCCGGGACATTTCTAATGAAAAACTGTTTTTT. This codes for CASSLARDISNEKLFF.

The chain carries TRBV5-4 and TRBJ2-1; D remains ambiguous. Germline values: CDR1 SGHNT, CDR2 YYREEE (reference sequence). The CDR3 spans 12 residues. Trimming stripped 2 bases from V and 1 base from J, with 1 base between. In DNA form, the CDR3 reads TGTGCCAGCAGCTTTTCCTACAATGAGCAGTTCTTC. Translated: CASSFSYNEQFF.

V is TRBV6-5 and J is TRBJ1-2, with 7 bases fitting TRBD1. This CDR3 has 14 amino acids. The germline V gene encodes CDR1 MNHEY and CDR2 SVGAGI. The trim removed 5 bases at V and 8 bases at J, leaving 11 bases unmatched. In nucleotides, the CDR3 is TGTGCCAGCAGTAGGACGACAGGGCTGGGGGGCTACACCTTC. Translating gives CASSRTTGLGGYTF.

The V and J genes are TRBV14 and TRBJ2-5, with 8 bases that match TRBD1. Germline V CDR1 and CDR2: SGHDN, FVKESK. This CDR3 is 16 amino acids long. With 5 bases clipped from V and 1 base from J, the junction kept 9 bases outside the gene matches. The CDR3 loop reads CASSTSGRGLQETQYF. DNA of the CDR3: TGTGCCAGCAGCACGTCTGGCAGGGGGCTCCAAGAGACCCAGTACTTC.

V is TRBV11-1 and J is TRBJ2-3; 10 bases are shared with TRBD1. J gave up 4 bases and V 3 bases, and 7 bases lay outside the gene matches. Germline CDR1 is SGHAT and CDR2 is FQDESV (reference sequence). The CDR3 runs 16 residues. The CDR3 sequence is CASSFLGTGVPDTQYF. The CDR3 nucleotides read TGTGCCAGCAGCTTTCTGGGGACAGGGGTCCCAGATACGCAGTATTTT. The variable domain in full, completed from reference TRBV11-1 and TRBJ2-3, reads EAEVAQSPRYKITEKSQAVAFWCDPISGHATLYWYRQILGQGPELLVQFQDESVVDDSQLPKDRFSAERLKGVDSTLKIQPAELGDSAMYLCASSFLGTGVPDTQYFGPGTRLTVL.

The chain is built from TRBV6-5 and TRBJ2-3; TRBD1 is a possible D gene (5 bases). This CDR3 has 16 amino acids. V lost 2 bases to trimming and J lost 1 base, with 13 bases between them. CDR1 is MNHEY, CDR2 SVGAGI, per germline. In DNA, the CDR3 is TGTGCCAGCAGTTACATTCAGGGTGGGGGCACAGATACGCAGTATTTT. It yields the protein CASSYIQGGGTDTQYF.

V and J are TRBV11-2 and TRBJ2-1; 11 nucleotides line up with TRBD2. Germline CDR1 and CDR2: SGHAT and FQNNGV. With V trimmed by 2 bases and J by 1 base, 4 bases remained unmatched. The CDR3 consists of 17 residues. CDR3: CASSLILAGGSYNEQFF. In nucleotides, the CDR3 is TGTGCCAGCAGCTTAATTCTAGCGGGGGGATCCTACAATGAGCAGTTCTTC.

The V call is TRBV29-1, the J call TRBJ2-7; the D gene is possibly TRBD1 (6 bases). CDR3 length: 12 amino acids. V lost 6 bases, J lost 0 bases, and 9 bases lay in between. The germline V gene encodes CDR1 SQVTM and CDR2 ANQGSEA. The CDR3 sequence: CSVGDNSYEQYF. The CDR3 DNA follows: TGCAGCGTGGGGGACAACTCCTACGAGCAGTACTTC.

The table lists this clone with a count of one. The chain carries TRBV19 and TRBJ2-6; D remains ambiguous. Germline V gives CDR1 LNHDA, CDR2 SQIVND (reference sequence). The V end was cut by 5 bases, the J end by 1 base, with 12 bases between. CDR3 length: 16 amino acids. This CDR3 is CASSGVMGSGANVLTF. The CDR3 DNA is TGTGCCAGTAGTGGGGTAATGGGGTCTGGGGCCAACGTCCTGACTTTC.